This TCR beta chain was captured by sequencing in a study of T-cell memory formation after mild COVID-19. Across the whole study: Among the donors, TCR clusters were largely specific to each donor. The study, taken as a whole, reports: CD4/CD8 balance held among clones contracting day 15 to 85, and later expanders leaned CD4+. Among clones peaking at day 37 in the second wave, SARS-CoV-2 specificity remained unconfirmed. Memory sampled before infection contained some responding clones, suggesting cross-reactive memory joined.

MiXCR, run by TCRdb on the 5' RACE reads, gives a single entry per CDR3 protein. Found here are about 270,000 distinct CDR3 sequences, around 16% of them singletons; the top ten hold around 23%. Germline V gene lookup returns CDR1 SGHDN and CDR2 FVKESK. The CDR3 is 14 amino acids. The V end was cut by 3 bases, the J end by 1 base, with 6 bases between. As regards this clonotype: What it recognizes is unknown.

Sequenced sample: PBMCs or a T cell subset sorted from them (not recorded which). The chain has TRBV14 and TRBJ2-2; D uncertain. The origin of this receptor is a man aged 18 to 29 who had mild COVID-19 (a few samples of this study predate the infection). Cell type and time point are not known. CDR3: CASSQGMNTGELFF. In nucleotides, the CDR3 is TGTGCCAGCAGCCAGGGTATGAACACCGGGGAGCTGTTTTTT. Full variable domain (rest looked up from reference TRBV14 and TRBJ2-2): EAGVTQFPSHSVIEKGQTVTLRCDPISGHDNLYWYRRVMGKEIKFLLHFVKESKQDESGMPNNRFLAERTGGTYSTLKVQPAELEDSGVYFCASSQGMNTGELFFGEGSRLTVL.